The 30 T cell receptor beta chains below come from one sample, sequenced in a study of naive and memory T cell subsets. The SP2 primer and nested alpha and beta constant region primers amplified ligated cDNA in four rounds. TCRdb fed the 5' RACE reads into MiXCR, producing one record per CDR3 protein. The table lists around 56,000 distinct CDR3 sequences, less than 10% of them singletons, with about 8.9% in the top ten. The library had UMIs added by 3' ligation of an oligonucleotide to TCR cDNA. Receptors were obtained from a female donor in good health.

This chain links TRBV4-1 with TRBJ2-5; D remains ambiguous. V was shortened by 1 base and J by 4 bases, with 7 bases between the two germline ends. The CDR3 consists of 13 residues. Germline V CDR1 and CDR2: MGHRA, YSYEKL. Here the CDR3 reads CASSQGYGETQYF. In nucleotides, the CDR3 is TGCGCCAGCAGCCAAGGTTACGGAGAGACCCAGTACTTC.

This clonotype was seen only a few times. The rearrangement joins TRBV6-5 to TRBJ2-5; D gene unclear. Trimming left V 2 bases short and J 1 base short, with 17 bases between. The germline gives CDR1 MNHEY, CDR2 SVGAGI. The CDR3 sequence is 17 residues long. The CDR3 sequence: CASSYRVRAVLQETQYF. Here the CDR3 DNA reads TGTGCCAGCAGTTACCGGGTCAGAGCCGTACTCCAAGAGACCCAGTACTTC.

This clonotype was detected only a few times. The chain has TRBV6-2 or TRBV6-3 and TRBJ2-1, with D possibly TRBD2 on 7 matching bases. V lost 2 bases to trimming and J lost 8 bases, with 22 bases between them. Looked up from germline, CDR1 is MNHEY and CDR2 is SVGEGT. The CDR3 has 17 residues. CDR3 protein: CASSYPLSRGGGYEQFF. DNA of the CDR3: TGTGCCAGCAGTTACCCCCTCTCGAGGGGGGGCGGTTATGAGCAGTTCTTC.

This clonotype was picked up many times. The rearrangement links TRBV6-1 to TRBJ2-5, with 16 bases identical to TRBD2. Germline CDR1 reads MNHNS; CDR2 reads SASEGT. There are 15 residues in the CDR3. Germline trimming cut 6 bases from V and 2 bases from J; bases unmatched to any gene: 0. In DNA, the CDR3 is TGTGCCAGCAGGGGACTAGCGGGGGGGCAAGAGACCCAGTACTTC. It codes for CASRGLAGGQETQYF.

At least ten counts were recorded for this clonotype. This sequence joins TRBV20-1 and TRBJ2-3; 9 bases map to TRBD2. This CDR3 region has 14 residues. Per the germline V gene, CDR1 is DFQATT and CDR2 is SNEGSKA (reference sequence). This CDR3 reads CSGNLAGWADTQYF. The CDR3 DNA reads TGCAGCGGTAATCTAGCGGGGTGGGCAGATACGCAGTATTTT.

This clonotype has a handful of counts. V usage is TRBV4-2 and J usage is TRBJ2-1; TRBD1 or TRBD2 may be the D gene (5 bases each). Trimming pared 0 bases from V and 4 bases from J, leaving 16 bases between. The germline V gene encodes CDR1 LGHNA and CDR2 YNFKEQ. The CDR3 is 17 amino acids. The CDR3 spells CASSQDPSVGVYNEQFF. The CDR3 region has the DNA TGTGCCAGCAGCCAAGACCCCTCGGTGGGGGTGTACAATGAGCAGTTCTTC.

A few counts support this clonotype. J is TRBJ1-2 and V is TRBV7-9; 9 bases fit TRBD1. Germline V lookup: CDR1 SEHNR, CDR2 FQNEAQ (reference sequence). V lost 8 bases and J lost 4; bases outside the gene matches: 2. This CDR3 comprises 12 residues. CDR3 region: CASSQGAYGYTF. Written as DNA, the CDR3 is TGTGCCAGCTCACAGGGGGCCTATGGCTACACCTTC.

This sequence joins TRBV1 and TRBJ1-5. TRBV1 is deemed a pseudogene. The CDR3 spans 13 residues. CDR3 region: CTSSQDHGEPQHF. The CDR3 nucleotides read TGCACCAGCAGCCAAGATCACGGTGAGCCCCAGCATTTT.

To note about this clonotype: The junction and the germline gene differ at one end; a read error may be behind it. The rearrangement joins TRBV4-2 to TRBJ1-2; D not resolved. This CDR3 spans 15 amino acids. Germline-derived CDR1 and CDR2 are LGHNA and YNFKEQ. The CDR3 region is CASSQDKYGPYGYTF. The CDR3 DNA sequence: TGTGCCAGCAGCCAAGATAAGTACGGACCCTATGGCTACACTTTC.

In its sample, this clonotype was seen a few times. This chain connects TRBV12-3 or TRBV12-4 to TRBJ1-6, with 9 bases matching TRBD1. With V trimmed by 7 bases and J by 9 bases, 10 bases remained unmatched. The CDR3 is 15 residues long. Here the CDR3 reads CASTHRGQLASPLHF. CDR3 DNA: TGTGCCAGCACCCACAGGGGGCAGCTAGCTTCACCCCTCCACTTT.

Ten or more counts support this clonotype. The chain employs TRBV7-8 and TRBJ1-1, with unresolved D. The V gene's germline CDR1 is SGHVS and CDR2 FQNEAQ. The CDR3 sequence is 15 residues long. Trimming left V 2 bases short and J 3 bases short, with 13 bases between. The CDR3: CASSLSPLDYTEAFF. CDR3 in DNA: TGTGCCAGCAGCTTATCACCTCTAGACTACACTGAAGCTTTCTTT.

The J gene is TRBJ1-5, the V gene TRBV24-1; D is ambiguous. V was shortened by 4 bases and J by 5 bases, with 11 bases between the two germline ends. The CDR3 loop spans 14 amino acids. Germline CDR1 and CDR2: KGHDR and SFDVKD. For the CDR3, the DNA is TGTGCCACCAGTGAGCCCAGTGCATATCAGCCCCAGCATTTT. Amino acid sequence: CATSEPSAYQPQHF.

The chain has TRBV7-9 and TRBJ2-5; D may be TRBD2 (6 bases). CDR1 and CDR2 from the germline V gene are SEHNR and FQNEAQ (reference sequence). V was trimmed by 8 bases and J by 2 bases, leaving 12 bases between them. The CDR3 spans 13 residues. This CDR3 is CASGLASQETQYF. The CDR3 nucleotides read TGTGCCAGCGGCCTAGCGTCTCAAGAGACCCAGTACTTC.

Many counts were recorded for this clonotype. V gene TRBV6-2 or TRBV6-3 combines with J gene TRBJ1-1; D remains unclear. This CDR3 is built from 15 residues. V was shortened by 7 bases and J by 0 bases, with 15 bases between the two germline ends. Germline V gene data show CDR1 as MNHEY and CDR2 as SVGEGT. CDR3 amino acids: CASTKTLRMNTEAFF. DNA for the CDR3: TGTGCCAGCACCAAGACCCTTCGCATGAACACTGAAGCTTTCTTT.

In this sample, this clonotype turned up a few times. This chain connects TRBV6-2 or TRBV6-3 to TRBJ2-7, with a possible D match to TRBD2 (5 bases). Germline CDR1 reads MNHEY; CDR2 reads SVGEGT. The CDR3 extends over 17 amino acids. Trimming removed 2 bases at V and 0 bases at J, with 17 bases between. Written as DNA, the CDR3 is TGTGCCAGCAGTTACGATCTAACCGCTGGGAGCTCCTACGAGCAGTACTTC. This translates into CASSYDLTAGSSYEQYF.

The V call is TRBV18, the J call TRBJ2-2; possibly TRBD1 for D (5 bases). Per germline, CDR1 KGHSH and CDR2 LQKENI. CDR3 size: 14 residues. Trimming stripped 7 bases from V and 2 bases from J, with 11 bases between. This CDR3 is CASWGPPNTGELFF. The DNA of the CDR3 is TGTGCCAGCTGGGGCCCCCCAAACACCGGGGAGCTGTTTTTT. The complete variable domain, with remaining parts taken from reference TRBV18 and TRBJ2-2, reads NAGVMQNPRHLVRRRGQEARLRCSPMKGHSHVYWYRQLPEEGLKFMVYLQKENIIDESGMPKERFSAEFPKEGPSILRIQQVVRGDSAAYFCASWGPPNTGELFFGEGSRLTVL.

The chain is built from TRBV7-2 and TRBJ2-5; D is ambiguous. CDR3 length: 11 residues. Per the germline V gene, CDR1 is SGHTA and CDR2 is FQGNSA. V was pared by 0 bases and J by 7 bases, with 3 bases between. The DNA for the CDR3 is TGTGCCAGCAGCTTAGCGGTGACCCAGTACTTC. Residues: CASSLAVTQYF.

This rearrangement joins TRBV4-1 to TRBJ2-7; 7 bases fit TRBD1. The CDR3 is made up of 15 amino acids. Germline V CDR1 and CDR2: MGHRA, YSYEKL. J was trimmed by 6 bases and V by 2 bases; bases with no gene match: 10. The DNA for the CDR3 is TGCGCCAGCAGCCAACTCGGGACGACAGGGCGCGAGCAGTACTTC. Amino acids: CASSQLGTTGREQYF.

This clonotype was found many times. J is TRBJ1-1 and V is TRBV6-5; 8 nucleotides line up with TRBD1. V was pared by 6 bases and J by 2 bases, with 8 bases of the junction left unmatched. Germline values: CDR1 MNHEY, CDR2 SVGAGI. This CDR3 contains 15 residues. CDR3 loop: CASSRPDRGNTEAFF. CDR3 nucleotides: TGTGCCAGCAGCCGACCCGACAGGGGCAACACTGAAGCTTTCTTT.

In this sample, this clonotype turned up a few times. The chain is built from TRBV14 and TRBJ2-3, with a weak D call TRBD2 (6 bases). Germline CDR1 and CDR2: SGHDN and FVKESK. Between the trimmed V and J ends, which lost 3 bases and 6 bases, there was a span of 13 bases. This CDR3 has 14 residues. The CDR3 sequence is CASSHGGVADTQYF. DNA of the CDR3: TGTGCCAGCAGCCATGGCGGGGTGGCGGATACGCAGTATTTT.

This clonotype has more than one count but fewer than ten. The genes are TRBV30 and TRBJ1-5, with TRBD1 identical over 7 bases. V lost 0 bases to trimming and J lost 3 bases; unmatched junction nucleotides: 5. The CDR3 is made up of 15 amino acids. CDR1 is GTSNPN and CDR2 is SVGIG in the germline V gene (reference sequence). CDR3 sequence: CAWSVMGTVNQPQHF. DNA of the CDR3: TGTGCCTGGAGTGTAATGGGGACAGTCAATCAGCCCCAGCATTTT.

This rearrangement joins TRBV12-3 or TRBV12-4 to TRBJ2-3; the D gene is possibly TRBD1 (8 bases). The CDR3 totals 17 residues. V was pared by 6 bases and J by 2 bases, with 21 bases between. The CDR3, as DNA: TGTGCCAGCAGCCAGGGGGCGGGGGCCACCTACACAGATACGCAGTATTTT. The encoded protein is CASSQGAGATYTDTQYF.

This clonotype was detected ten times or more. The CDR3 bases are TGTGCCAGCGATTACGGGGGAGACCAAGAGACCCAGTACTTC. This codes for CASDYGGDQETQYF. This chain uses TRBV6-6 with TRBJ2-5; perhaps TRBD2 as D (6 bases). Germline lookup yields CDR1 MNHNY and CDR2 SVGAGI (reference sequence). This CDR3 spans 14 amino acids. The V end lost 8 bases, the J end lost 0 bases, and 13 bases lay between the germline ends.

The V call is TRBV4-2, the J call TRBJ2-5, with a weak D call TRBD2 (7 bases). CDR3 length: 14 residues. The germline V gene has CDR1 LGHNA and CDR2 YNFKEQ. V was cut by 5 bases and J by 3 bases, with 13 bases left in between. The CDR3 loop reads CASSSGGREETQYF. The CDR3 bases are TGTGCCAGCAGCTCCGGGGGGCGCGAAGAGACCCAGTACTTC.

The genes are TRBV6-1 and TRBJ1-5; D not resolved. The CDR3 runs to 17 residues. Deletions cut 7 bases from V and 4 bases from J, with 23 bases between. Germline V gives CDR1 MNHNS, CDR2 SASEGT. In DNA, the CDR3 is TGTGCCAGCAACCGAGGTAGTGGTGAGGGCCCAAATCAGCCCCAGCATTTT. Its protein product is CASNRGSGEGPNQPQHF.

The chain couples TRBV6-5 to TRBJ2-3; no clear D gene. The CDR3 has 14 amino acids. V dropped 2 bases and J dropped 2 bases, with 8 bases sitting between them. Germline lookup yields CDR1 MNHEY and CDR2 SVGAGI. CDR3 in DNA: TGTGCCAGCAGTTACGGGATTACCACAGATACGCAGTATTTT. It encodes CASSYGITTDTQYF.

This clonotype has at least ten counts. J is TRBJ1-1 and V is TRBV10-1; D remains ambiguous. The CDR3 runs to 14 residues. Germline V gives CDR1 WNHNN, CDR2 SYGVQD (reference sequence). The V end lost 7 bases, the J end lost 4 bases, and 16 bases lay between the germline ends. CDR3 DNA sequence: TGCGCCAGCATGTTAGTAGCATGTGTCACTGAAGCTTTCTTT. This encodes CASMLVACVTEAFF.

This clonotype occurred many times. The chain employs TRBV28 and TRBJ1-5; no clear D gene. V lost 6 bases, J lost 6 bases, and 12 bases lay in between. The V gene's germline CDR1 is MDHEN and CDR2 SYDVKM. The CDR3 is 13 amino acids. The CDR3 loop reads CASSYEKGQPQHF. The CDR3 coding sequence is TGTGCCAGCAGCTATGAGAAGGGTCAGCCCCAGCATTTT.

The table lists this clonotype with a few counts. The chain combines TRBV30 with TRBJ2-3; D may be TRBD2 (7 bases). Germline V CDR1 and CDR2: GTSNPN, SVGIG (reference sequence). With 3 bases removed from V and 2 bases from J, the gap between germline ends came to 12 bases. CDR3 size: 14 residues. The CDR3 sequence: CAWRLRGHTDTQYF. The CDR3 DNA is TGTGCCTGGAGGTTGCGGGGGCACACAGATACGCAGTATTTT.

The chain employs TRBV7-3 and TRBJ1-3; the D gene is possibly TRBD1 (6 bases). The V gene lost 5 bases and the J gene lost 3 bases, with 11 bases spanning the gap. This CDR3 comprises 14 residues. Germline V gives CDR1 SGHTA, CDR2 FQGTGA. The CDR3, as DNA: TGTGCCAGCAGCCCCCAGGGGAATGGAAACACCATATATTTT. Translating it yields CASSPQGNGNTIYF.